This section outlines one T cell receptor (beta chain) sequence together with its context. This entry belongs to a study of blood T cell repertoires in COVID-19. Study-wide context: Some COVID-19 samples were acute and others convalescent; all came from the United States, Italy and Spain. Sources were T cells, B-cell-depleted T cells, or PBMCs; the material itself was cDNA or gDNA.

Methods used by the authors: Researchers report that nucleated cell counts were estimated from reference gene primer amplification. The assay was immunoSEQ multiplex PCR, and TCRdb's table has in-frame clones only and misses some. For V, J and clone size, that table is used; D and trimming come from the DNA. This sample yields 150,000 to 200,000 clones, of which 80% to 90% are seen a single time; around 8.6% belongs to the top ten. The length of the CDR3 is 14 residues. The V gene end was trimmed by 3 bases and the J gene end by 2 bases; junction bases not matched to a gene: 4. CDR1 is DFQATT and CDR2 is SNEGSKA in the germline V gene (reference sequence).

The source material was peripheral blood. The V gene is TRBV20-1, the J gene TRBJ2-3; 8 bases are a match to TRBD2. The TCR sequence derives from a man in his fifties with active or convalescent COVID-19. The CDR3 nucleotides read TGCAGTGCTAGTCGGGGGGGGAACACAGATACGCAGTATTTT. Translation: CSASRGGNTDTQYF.